The TCR beta chain under discussion was sequenced for a study of response to subunit inactivated influenza vaccine. This clonotype was counted only a few times. TCRdb ran MiXCR on the RT-PCR reads and lists one entry per CDR3 protein. The sample shows around 570,000 distinct CDR3 sequences, over 9% of them seen only once. Germline V CDR1 and CDR2: LGHNA, YSLEER. The CDR3 has 15 residues. After removal of 4 bases from V and 2 bases from J, the junction contained 5 bases not matched to a gene. In addition, the sample was reused for a study of T cells expressing NK-cell markers. This second study says: Template switching by 5'RACE with UMIs generated the TCR beta cDNA. Investigators obtained TCR beta repertoires from sorted CD3+CD56+NKG2C+, CD3+CD56+NKG2C- and CD3+CD56-NKG2C+ T cells. Of the CD8+ T cells in six or seven donors, about 1.0-7.5% belonged to dominant NKG2C+ clonotypes. Similarly, these clonotypes led the CD3+CD56-NKG2C+ fraction as well in a handful of donors. The study did not resolve the HCMV specificity of expanded NKG2C+ T cell clones.

This chain uses TRBV4-3 with TRBJ2-7; TRBD1 matches 10 bases. Source: PBMCs from blood, taken on the day of vaccination. This TCR was sampled from a man aged 45-60 years who received an inactivated influenza vaccine. The DNA of the CDR3 is TGCGCCAGCAGCCGATGGGGGACAGGGGCCTACGAGCAGTACTTC. Protein product: CASSRWGTGAYEQYF.